This T cell receptor (beta chain) was documented in a study of blood T cell repertoires in COVID-19. From germline, CDR1 is MNHEY and CDR2 SVGAGI. The CDR3 spans 15 residues. V shed 5 bases and J 2 bases; nucleotides not matched to a gene: 7. In the authors' workflow: The authors estimated nucleated cell counts from reference gene primer amplification. Measured with immunoSEQ multiplex PCR; TCRdb has only the in-frame clones, and not every one. The DNA gave D and trimming, while V, J and clone size come from that table. The data contain about 150,000 clones, about 85% of them singletons. Of note for this clone: Additional DNA sequences in this sample encode the identical CDR3.

The specimen was peripheral blood. The gene calls are TRBV6-5 and TRBJ2-7; 9 bases agree with TRBD1. This TCR was recovered from a man aged 55 to 69 with COVID-19, enrolled during active disease. The CDR3 bases are TGTGCCAGCAGTAAAACCGGGACAGGGACCTACGAGCAGTACTTC. It encodes CASSKTGTGTYEQYF.